This T cell receptor (beta chain) was captured in a study of identical twins' blood T cells. Regarding the study as a whole: Shared environment remains a possible cause of twin similarity.

The germline V gene has CDR1 MDHEN and CDR2 SYDVKM. The CDR3 is 14 amino acids. The V gene lost 5 bases and the J gene lost 4 bases, with 14 bases spanning the gap. In the case of this clonotype: What it binds is unknown.

TCR cDNA libraries were made from RNA using a previously described, modified protocol. Sample barcodes were added at both library ends during cDNA synthesis. Original processing notes: Each library had 2.2 to 3.6 million CDR3 reads and about 85,000 to nearly 550,000 clonotypes. Via MiXCR, TCRdb re-called the 5' RACE reads, giving one row per CDR3 protein. TCRdb, not the authors, supplied the V and J calls. The sample yields fewer than 450,000 distinct CDR3 sequences, 25% to 35% seen once. The V gene is TRBV28, the J gene TRBJ2-5; D is undetermined. The sequenced material came from PBMCs. This clonotype was sampled from a woman aged 18 to 49 in good health. This chain's CDR3 is CASSGRQVGETQYF. Here the CDR3 DNA reads TGTGCCAGCAGTGGCCGGCAGGTAGGAGAGACCCAGTACTTC.